This T cell receptor (beta chain) was observed in a study of graft-versus-host responses after intestinal transplantation. About the study: Uniformly, recipients were administered anti-thymocyte globulin induction with subsequent tacrolimus and steroids for roughly three years. Study-level results: The authors found GvH clones in recipient marrow, some appearing first in ileum or blood.

About this clone: Its specificity is not known.

The table came from immunoSEQ multiplex PCR; TCRdb's copy has only in-frame clones and leaves some out. The data show about 130,000 clones, approximately 94% seen once. The germline V gene has CDR1 MNHEY and CDR2 SVGAGI. The ends were cut back, 7 bases at V and 5 bases at J, with 15 bases in the middle. This CDR3 has 13 residues. The rearrangement links TRBV6-5 to TRBJ2-7; D gene ambiguous. Source: unstimulated CD4+ T cells sorted from spleen or lymph node cells, taken before intestinal transplant. This receptor was taken from a human donor who received an intestinal transplant. The CDR3 is CASKQQNSDEQYF. The DNA of the CDR3 is TGTGCCAGCAAACAGCAAAACTCGGACGAGCAGTACTTC.